The following is a T cell receptor (beta chain) sequence with its context. Its binding antigen is unknown. At one end, the junction sequence differs from germline, possibly due to a read error. The data were taken from a study of CD8+ T cells in alopecia areata (dated by TCRdb to 2016 to 2019). Regarding the complete study: The treated patients, all with moderate-to-severe alopecia areata, were enrolled in an open-label pilot trial of oral tofacitinib given at 5 to 10 mg twice daily. RNA was extracted with the PAXgene miRNA kit for fixed scalp, the miRNeasy kit for PBMCs, and the RNeasy kit for mouse skin. Amplification of TCRbeta CDR3 regions was done by immunoSEQ multiplex PCR using 35 Vbeta forward primers and 13 Jbeta reverse primers. The study used high-throughput TCRbeta sequencing to examine T cell clonal expansion in alopecia areata, in both the C3H/HeJ mouse model and human patients. On the human side, TCRbeta sequencing was run on scalp tissue and on sorted CD4+ and CD8+ peripheral blood T cells from healthy controls and from alopecia areata patients with either patchy or totalis/universalis disease. Scalp clonality was compared among normal scalp (n=4), patchy alopecia areata scalp (n=8), and alopecia totalis/universalis scalp (n=8). Biopsies were taken from tofacitinib-treated patients at baseline and again at 4 and 24 weeks into treatment, and several of those patients also had a later scalp biopsy. Patients stayed on tofacitinib for 6 to 18 months and then had 6 months of follow-up off drug so that delayed response and recurrence could be assessed.

From a lookup of the germline V gene, CDR1 and CDR2 are SGHRS and YFSETQ. CDR3 length: 13 amino acids, cysteine to phenylalanine. The read is trimmed to its CDR3 DNA, 39 bases read in frame from base 1. Library preparation employed the immunoSEQ multiplex PCR assay. To provide template for TCR sequencing, every sample had RNA extracted and reverse transcribed into cDNA. First-strand cDNA was synthesized with SuperScript III using a 2:1 mix of oligo-dT and random hexamers. Amplification bias was assessed with a synthetic immune receptor repertoire, and residual bias was removed computationally. The authors' pipeline ran thus. Raw reads were preprocessed to remove errors, and CDR3 was defined by IMGT conventions from the conserved cysteine to phenylalanine. Clonality was computed by normalizing Shannon entropy by log2 of the number of productive unique TCRs and subtracting the result from 1. CD4 or CD8 identity of scalp clones was inferred by cross-referencing scalp TCRbeta sequences with sorted blood CD4 and CD8 repertoires. TCRdb mirrors the immuneACCESS table, restricted to in-frame sequences. Some clones are absent from its copies; in checked studies, under half trace to an unresolved V gene, and the reason for the others is unknown. V, J and clone size derive from that table, while D and trimming were established from the DNA sequence. Within this sample are over 10,000 clones, with approximately 65% of them counted one time only. The ten most abundant clones make up under 25% of the sample.

Peripheral blood and lesional scalp punch biopsies were obtained from patients with alopecia areata. Scalp biopsies from humans were placed right away in PAXgene tissue containers for fixation. Points the paper makes about the study in general: Compared with mice, TCR sequences shared between patients were less clear, possibly partly because of HLA diversity across the patient population. Resident alphabeta T cells in normal human skin are also sequenced, complicating scalp TCR repertoire analysis, unlike mouse skin dominated by gammadelta T cells. Compared with normal scalp, lesional scalp, particularly in alopecia totalis/universalis, had higher clonality and more expanded CD8+ clones, which suggests antigenic drive.

The sequence is built from TRBV5-1 and TRBJ1-1, with no confident D gene call. The source of this sequence is a human donor with alopecia areata. The specimen sequenced was skin. The CDR3 protein is CGSSRGYRTEAFF. The sequenced DNA: TGTGGGTCTTCTCGGGGATACCGAACTGAAGCTTTCTTT.